This T cell receptor (beta chain) emerged from a study of blood T cell repertoires in COVID-19. Across the whole study: In each case, the material was cDNA or gDNA derived from T cells, B-cell-depleted T cells, or PBMCs.

The ends lost 5 bases at V and 9 bases at J; junction bases unmatched: 6. CDR1 MNHEY and CDR2 SMNVEV come from the germline V gene (reference sequence). CDR3 size: 12 residues. In the authors' workflow: For nucleated cells, counts were estimated from reference gene primer amplification. Method: immunoSEQ multiplex PCR; TCRdb's copy keeps in-frame clones and lacks some. D and trimming come from the DNA, and the V and J calls and clone size come from that table. Of approximately 270,000 clones in the sample, around nine tenths were seen once. The chain joins TRBV27 to TRBJ1-1; the match to TRBD1 covers 7 bases. Input material: peripheral blood. This TCR was recovered from a man aged 35 to 55 with active or convalescent COVID-19. The CDR3 nucleotides read TGTGCCAGCAGTCCCGGACAGGAGAAAGCTTTCTTT. This translates into CASSPGQEKAFF.